This TCR beta chain was obtained from a study of cutaneous CD30+ T cell lymphoproliferative disorder and hepatitis E (dated by TCRdb to about 2018). Note on this clone: Its antigen is still unknown. Base quality data are lacking; no much larger clone is found one base away.

Measured from the cysteine to the phenylalanine, the CDR3 is 15 residues long. The sequence is cut down to CDR3 DNA, 45 bases in frame from base 1. V is pared back by 4 bases and J by 9 bases, with 16 bases lying between the germline termini. The germline V gene gives CDR1 as MNHEY and CDR2 as SVGAGI. The library was made by the immunoSEQ multiplex PCR assay. Imported from immuneACCESS, the table was reduced by TCRdb to in-frame sequences with V and J called. These copies leave out some clones; in studies compared against another copy, an unresolved V gene accounts for under half, and the cause of the remainder is not known. The sample table holds about 7,700 clones, of which roughly 70% were seen once. The ten top clones hold more than 0.9% of the sample.

Specimen: blood. This receptor was identified in a human donor with a cutaneous T cell lymphoproliferative disorder associated with hepatitis E virus. Recombination connected TRBV6-5 to TRBJ1-6; D gene: possibly TRBD1, on 6 matching bases. CDR3 sequence: CASSLPDRTSSPLHF. The DNA sequence follows: TGTGCCAGCAGTTTACCCGACAGGACAAGTTCACCCCTCCACTTT.